These 5 T cell receptor beta chains were sequenced from one sample in a study of shared clonotypes between healthy human individuals. Clones were read by immunoSEQ multiplex PCR, and TCRdb kept only the in-frame ones, dropping some. The sample consists of some 2 million clones, around 95% of them appearing once. The sample taken for sequencing was naive CD4+ T cells sorted from blood. The sample's subset: CD45RA+ positively selected. All receptors come from a young man in good health.

The rearrangement uses TRBV7-8 and TRBJ2-7, with D uncertain. V gave up 2 bases and J gave up 4 bases, with 12 bases separating them. CDR3 size: 14 residues. Germline loops: CDR1 SGHVS, CDR2 FQNEAQ. Written as DNA, the CDR3 is TGTGCCAGCAGCTTACGTACTAACCCATACGAGCAGTACTTC. This translates into CASSLRTNPYEQYF.

This chain joins TRBV27 and TRBJ1-4; a possible D gene is TRBD1 (5 bases). The germline V gene has CDR1 MNHEY and CDR2 SMNVEV (reference sequence). The CDR3 runs to 15 residues. Between the trimmed V and J ends, which lost 6 bases and 5 bases, there was a span of 16 bases. The CDR3 DNA follows: TGTGCCAGCAGACCTTTCGGGGGGGAAAATGAAAAACTGTTTTTT. It translates to CASRPFGGENEKLFF.

V usage is TRBV12-5 and J usage is TRBJ2-2; 11 nucleotides align to TRBD2. J was trimmed by 0 bases and V by 7 bases; bases with no gene match: 4. This CDR3 spans 16 amino acids. Looked up from germline, CDR1 is LGHNT and CDR2 is FRNRAP. This CDR3 reads CASAIAGGPNTGELFF. The CDR3 bases are TGTGCTAGTGCCATAGCGGGAGGGCCGAACACCGGGGAGCTGTTTTTT.

The chain uses TRBV30 and TRBJ2-3; the D gene could be TRBD1 or TRBD2 (6 bases each). CDR3 length: 15 amino acids. Trimming removed 0 bases from V and 2 bases from J, with 12 bases in between. The germline CDR1 and CDR2 sequences are GTSNPN and SVGIG (reference sequence). The CDR3: CAWSVTGAFTDTQYF. The CDR3 DNA sequence: TGTGCCTGGAGTGTGACGGGGGCCTTCACAGATACGCAGTATTTT.

J is TRBJ1-1 and V is TRBV10-2, with D uncertain. The CDR3 is 15 residues long. V was trimmed by 0 bases and J by 8 bases, leaving 16 bases between them. The germline V gene has CDR1 WSHSY and CDR2 SAAADI. The CDR3 protein is CASSESSPLSAEAFF. The CDR3 nucleotides read TGCGCCAGCAGTGAGTCGTCCCCACTCTCTGCCGAAGCTTTCTTT.